This is a list of T cell receptor beta chains from one sample in a study of CD8 T cells in Susac syndrome. TCRdb passed the immunoSEQ multiplex PCR reads through MiXCR, listing each CDR3 protein once. Of 150,000 to 200,000 distinct CDR3 sequences in the sample, 92% were seen once. Material: CD4+ T cells from PBMCs. Source of these receptors: a human donor in good health. Both conserved end residues are part of each CDR3. A D gene is named only where the DNA matches it firmly. Clone size is shown for a subset of rows, as once, few, many or a class of expanded clone.

v_call	d_call	clone_size	j_call	cdr3_nt	cdr3_aa
TRBV7-8	-	-	TRBJ2-1	TGTGCCAGCAGCTTAGGTCAGGGGACCCCCCGGTTCTTC	CASSLGQGTPRFF
TRBV5-1	-	-	TRBJ2-3	TGCGCCAGCTCGAGGACAGGCACAGATACGCAGTATTTT	CASSRTGTDTQYF
TRBV3-1	-	-	TRBJ1-1	TGTGCCAGCAGCCAAGGACGGTACACTGAAGCTTTCTTT	CASSQGRYTEAFF
TRBV2	TRBD1	-	TRBJ2-1	TGTGCCAGCAGTTATACAGGGGGGAAGTTCTTC	CASSYTGGKFF
TRBV2	TRBD1	-	TRBJ1-5	TGTGCCAGCATAAGGGGGCCCTCGTCCGATGGGCAGCCCCAGCATTTT	CASIRGPSSDGQPQHF
TRBV6-5	-	-	TRBJ2-1	TGTGCCAGCAGTTCCCACGGGATTAGTCGGCAGTTCTTC	CASSSHGISRQFF
TRBV5-1	TRBD2	-	TRBJ2-1	TGCGCCAGCAGCGAAGGACTAGTCGGGGGCAATGAGCAGTTCTTC	CASSEGLVGGNEQFF
TRBV20-1	-	-	TRBJ1-2	TGCAGTGCTAGAGATCTTCAGGGACGCGGCTACACCTTC	CSARDLQGRGYTF
TRBV28	TRBD2	once	TRBJ2-7	TGTGCCAGCAGAACTAGCGGGGGGGAGTACGAGCAGTACTTC	CASRTSGGEYEQYF
TRBV29-1	-	-	TRBJ2-4	TGCAGCGTTGAAATTGGCGGGACGGCCAAAAACATTCAGTACTTC	CSVEIGGTAKNIQYF
TRBV6-5	-	once	TRBJ2-2	TGTGCCAGCAGTTACTCGTGGCAGCTCGCGAACACCGGGGAGCTGTTTTTT	CASSYSWQLANTGELFF
TRBV5-1	-	once	TRBJ2-3	TGCGCCAGCAGCTTTTACAGTCCTAGCACAGATACGCAGTATTTT	CASSFYSPSTDTQYF
TRBV7-2	-	-	TRBJ2-7	TGTGCCAGCAGCTTAGGGGGTACATGGGGCCCCTACGAGCAGTACTTC	CASSLGGTWGPYEQYF
TRBV19	-	few	TRBJ2-2	TGTGCCAGTAGCTATTCCGGGAACACCGGGGAGCTGTTTTTT	CASSYSGNTGELFF
TRBV6-2/TRBV6-3	-	-	TRBJ1-5	TGTGCCAGCAGTTCAGTCGGGTCTGGCAATCAGCCCCAGCATTTT	CASSSVGSGNQPQHF
TRBV29-1	-	once	TRBJ2-7	TGCAGCCCTCACGAGGGGGATACCTACGAGCAGTACTTC	CSPHEGDTYEQYF
TRBV2	TRBD1	-	TRBJ2-3	TGTGCCAGCAGTGCAGGGGGCGGGACAGATACGCAGTATTTT	CASSAGGGTDTQYF
TRBV5-4	TRBD1	once	TRBJ2-6	TGTGCCAGCAGCCTGGGGGGGACAGGGCCCGCCGGGGCCAACGTCCTGACTTTC	CASSLGGTGPAGANVLTF
TRBV6-6	TRBD2	-	TRBJ2-7	TGTGCCAGCAGTTACTTCACTAGCGGCTCCTACGAGCAGTACTTC	CASSYFTSGSYEQYF
TRBV7-2	TRBD1	-	TRBJ2-5	TGTGCCAGCAGCTCCCGGACAGGGGGCGGTGAGACCCAGTACTTC	CASSSRTGGGETQYF
TRBV5-1	-	-	TRBJ2-1	TGCGCCAGCAGCTTTGGATCCAGCTCCTACAATGAGCAGTTCTTC	CASSFGSSSYNEQFF
TRBV3-1	-	-	TRBJ2-2	TGTGCCAGCAGCCTAGGACCCGCGAACACCGGGGAGCTGTTTTTT	CASSLGPANTGELFF
TRBV10-3	TRBD2	-	TRBJ2-3	TGTGCCATCAGGGCGGGAGGGACAGATACGCAGTATTTT	CAIRAGGTDTQYF
TRBV6-2/TRBV6-3	-	-	TRBJ2-1	TGTGCCAGCAGCCCTGCAGGGCGATACAATGAGCAGTTCTTC	CASSPAGRYNEQFF
TRBV4-1	-	-	TRBJ1-5	TGCGCCAGCAGCCAAGATACGGGGCAGGGTCGCCAGCCCCAGCATTTT	CASSQDTGQGRQPQHF
TRBV24-1	TRBD2	-	TRBJ2-1	TGTGCCACCAGTGATATACCGGGACTACACTACAATGAGCAGTTCTTC	CATSDIPGLHYNEQFF
TRBV2	-	-	TRBJ2-5	TGTGCCAGCAGTGACAACCCCGTCGAGACCCAGTACTTC	CASSDNPVETQYF
TRBV7-2	-	-	TRBJ1-6	TGTGCCAGCAGACCAGACAGCAGGAATTCACCCCTCCACTTT	CASRPDSRNSPLHF